These 14 T cell receptor beta chains were sequenced from one sample in a study of T cells after posttransplantation cyclophosphamide. Clones were read by immunoSEQ multiplex PCR, and TCRdb kept only the in-frame ones, dropping some. Recorded here are tens of thousands of clones, none singletons. The sample taken for sequencing was PBMCs. These TCRs come from a man aged 40-49 years in good health, CMV-negative, and a related stem cell transplant donor.

This clone was detected many times. V is TRBV14 and J is TRBJ1-1; 12 positions match TRBD1. The ends lost 5 bases at V and 3 bases at J; junction bases unmatched: 7. Germline-derived CDR1 and CDR2 are SGHDN and FVKESK. This CDR3 is built from 16 residues. The CDR3 DNA reads as TGTGCCAGCAGCTCCGGGACAGGGGGCGCTTACACTGAAGCTTTCTTT. Translated, it gives CASSSGTGGAYTEAFF.

In its sample, this clone was seen many times. This chain uses TRBV2 with TRBJ2-7, with D possibly TRBD1 on 5 matching bases. Germline V gene sequence: CDR1 SNHLY, CDR2 FYNNEI. Trimming left V 4 bases short and J 2 bases short, with 12 bases between. This CDR3 region has 14 residues. The CDR3 DNA reads as TGTGCCAGCAGTGCCCACAGGAGCCCCTACGAGCAGTACTTC. Its protein product is CASSAHRSPYEQYF. The complete variable domain, with remaining parts taken from reference TRBV2 and TRBJ2-7, reads EPEVTQTPSHQVTQMGQEVILRCVPISNHLYFYWYRQILGQKVEFLVSFYNNEISEKSEIFDDQFSVERPDGSNFTLKIRSTKLEDSAMYFCASSAHRSPYEQYFGPGTRLTVT.

The table lists this clone with many counts. The chain is built from TRBV5-4 and TRBJ2-5; 11 bases align to TRBD1. The CDR3 loop spans 14 amino acids. Germline assignment: CDR1 SGHNT and CDR2 YYREEE (reference sequence). CDR3: CAYRGGTGGETQYF. The CDR3, as DNA: TGTGCTTATCGAGGAGGGACAGGGGGAGAGACCCAGTACTTC.

The chain carries TRBV9 and TRBJ1-1; a weak D match, TRBD1 (5 bases). The CDR3 runs 17 residues. The V gene lost 4 bases and the J gene lost 0 bases, with 19 bases spanning the gap. Germline loops: CDR1 SGDLS, CDR2 YYNGEE. CDR3 sequence reads: CASSLTGDTALNTEAFF. For the CDR3, the DNA is TGTGCCAGCAGCCTTACAGGAGACACTGCCTTGAACACTGAAGCTTTCTTT.

Ten or more counts support this clone. The rearrangement joins TRBV30 to TRBJ2-4; TRBD2 agrees at 8 bases. The V segment lost 0 bases and the J segment 7 bases; nucleotides outside the gene matches: 14. The V gene's germline CDR1 is GTSNPN and CDR2 SVGIG (reference sequence). This CDR3 is built from 17 residues. The CDR3 protein is CAWSVSGSFSGANIQYF. The CDR3 DNA follows: TGTGCCTGGAGTGTAAGTGGGTCCTTTAGCGGGGCTAACATTCAGTACTTC.

This clone appeared a few times. The rearrangement links TRBV28 to TRBJ2-7; D uncertain. Germline-derived CDR1 and CDR2 are MDHEN and SYDVKM. The CDR3 is made up of 14 amino acids. Trimming pared 7 bases from V and 3 bases from J, leaving 16 bases between. The CDR3 reads CASNHFGPNYEQYV. In nucleotides, the CDR3 is TGTGCCAGCAACCACTTCGGCCCCAACTACGAGCAGTACGTC.

There are many counts of this clone. The V and J genes are TRBV5-1 and TRBJ1-1; 7 bases are shared with TRBD1. Germline-derived CDR1 and CDR2 are SGHRS and YFSETQ. The V segment lost 0 bases and the J segment 6 bases; nucleotides outside the gene matches: 11. This CDR3 spans 16 amino acids. CDR3 in amino acids: CASSLVVTGSYAEAFF. The DNA for the CDR3 is TGCGCCAGCAGCTTGGTCGTGACAGGGTCTTATGCTGAAGCTTTCTTT.

This clone was counted ten times or more. The DNA is omitted, as the CDR3 cannot be located on it reliably, and the CDR3 follows TCRdb's listing. This chain joins TRBV11-2 and TRBJ1-3; the D call TRBD1 from the table was never checked on the DNA. The length of the CDR3 is 16 amino acids, counting both ends. Germline V gives CDR1 SGHAT, CDR2 FQNNGV. The CDR3 loop is CASSSSTGFLGNTIYF.

In its sample, this clone was seen many times. The genes are TRBV14 and TRBJ2-1; a weak D match, TRBD2 (5 bases). Per germline, CDR1 SGHDN and CDR2 FVKESK. Deletions cut 2 bases from V and 7 bases from J, with 9 bases between. The CDR3 spans 13 residues. CDR3 region: CASSQTSQNEQFF. The CDR3 bases are TGTGCCAGCAGCCAAACTAGTCAAAATGAGCAGTTCTTC.

This clone was picked up many times. V and J are TRBV20-1 and TRBJ2-3; 8 nucleotides line up with TRBD2. The length of the CDR3 is 11 residues. V lost 6 bases and J lost 11; bases outside the gene matches: 7. Germline loops: CDR1 DFQATT, CDR2 SNEGSKA (reference sequence). The CDR3 coding sequence is TGCAGTGCCTTGACTAGCGACAAGCAGTATTTT. Residues: CSALTSDKQYF.

This clone was observed many times. The chain uses TRBV10-3 and TRBJ1-2; D gene ambiguous. Looked up from germline, CDR1 is ENHRY and CDR2 is SYGVKD. The CDR3 contains 13 residues. V shed 3 bases and J shed 3 bases, with 8 bases lying between them. The CDR3 spells CAISDQGDYGYTF. The DNA for the CDR3 is TGTGCCATCAGTGACCAAGGAGACTATGGCTACACCTTC.

There are many counts of this clone. The chain is built from TRBV6-4 and TRBJ1-5; D is unclear. The germline V and J ends were trimmed by 9 bases and 1 base, with 13 bases remaining between them. Germline CDR1 reads MRHNA; CDR2 reads SNTAGT. The length of the CDR3 is 14 residues. As DNA, the CDR3 is TGTGCCAGTCCGCGGAGGGTGAGCAATCAGCCCCAGCATTTT. Amino acid sequence: CASPRRVSNQPQHF.

This clone was recorded at least ten times. V gene TRBV7-6 combines with J gene TRBJ1-2, with a tentative D call TRBD1 (6 bases). CDR3 length: 15 residues. Germline CDR1 is SGHVS and CDR2 is FNYEAQ. V lost 4 bases and J lost 7, with 19 bases in between. The CDR3 DNA reads as TGTGCCAGCAGCTCAGCTAGGGCAGGGGCCGGTGGCTACACCTTC. The encoded protein is CASSSARAGAGGYTF.

This clone was seen a handful of times. The gene calls are TRBV6-5 and TRBJ2-3; D not certain. CDR1 and CDR2 (germline): MNHEY, SVGAGI. This CDR3 contains 14 residues. Trimming left V 3 bases short and J 0 bases short, with 7 bases between. The CDR3 here is CASSYLASTDTQYF. CDR3 DNA sequence: TGTGCCAGCAGTTATCTGGCTAGCACAGATACGCAGTATTTT.